A few counts support the clone carrying this T cell receptor beta chain. This specimen comes from a study of chronic HIV infection and antiretroviral therapy. From germline, CDR1 is MNHEY and CDR2 SMNVEV (reference sequence). The CDR3 covers 14 residues. V was trimmed by 3 bases and J by 1 base, leaving 9 bases between them. TCRdb reprocessed the 5' RACE reads via MiXCR and lists one record per CDR3 protein. The sample contains under 55,000 distinct CDR3 sequences, about a fifth of which appear only once. Sequenced sample: peripheral blood. The V call is TRBV27, the J call TRBJ1-1; D is perhaps TRBD1 (5 bases). The clonotype was recovered from an adult who had HIV and had not received antiretroviral therapy, or was an uninfected healthy control (not recorded which). CDR3 in amino acids: CASSFRGANTEAFF. The CDR3 nucleotides read TGTGCCAGCAGTTTCCGAGGGGCGAACACTGAAGCTTTCTTT.